Sequencing of this T cell receptor beta chain was carried out in a study of blood T cell repertoires in COVID-19. Trimming removed 6 bases from V and 7 bases from J; junction bases left unmatched: 20. CDR1 and CDR2 (germline): LNHDA, SQIVND (reference sequence). The CDR3 totals 18 residues. Clones were sequenced by immunoSEQ multiplex PCR, and TCRdb holds only the in-frame ones, with some missing. Here the sample spans about 240,000 clones, roughly 80% being singletons. The specimen was peripheral blood. The TCR originated in a woman in her late teens or twenties with acute or convalescent COVID-19. The chain carries TRBV19 and TRBJ2-4; the match to TRBD1 covers 8 bases. The CDR3 protein is CASRPRQGPLTQSNIQYF. The CDR3 coding sequence is TGTGCCAGTAGACCCAGACAGGGGCCCCTAACGCAGTCTAACATTCAGTACTTC.